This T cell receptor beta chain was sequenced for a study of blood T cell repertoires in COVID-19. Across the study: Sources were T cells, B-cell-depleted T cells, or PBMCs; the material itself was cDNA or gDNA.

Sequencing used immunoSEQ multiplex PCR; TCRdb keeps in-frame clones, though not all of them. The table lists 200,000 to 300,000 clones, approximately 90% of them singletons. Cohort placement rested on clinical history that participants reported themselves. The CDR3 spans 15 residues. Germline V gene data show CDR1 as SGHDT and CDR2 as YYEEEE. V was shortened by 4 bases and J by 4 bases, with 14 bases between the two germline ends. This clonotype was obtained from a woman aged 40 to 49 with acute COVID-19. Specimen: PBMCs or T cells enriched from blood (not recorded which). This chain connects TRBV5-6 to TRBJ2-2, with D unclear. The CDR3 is CASSPAGSATGELFF. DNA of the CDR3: TGTGCCAGCAGCCCAGCCGGGTCGGCCACCGGGGAGCTGTTTTTT.